This T cell receptor beta chain derives from a study of Ad26.COV2.S vaccination and SARS-CoV-2 variants. Turning to the study itself: COV1001, an Ad26.COV2.S trial, supplied this vaccine-arm donor. Recipients of Ad26.COV2.S got it intramuscularly, once or twice 56 days apart.

Treatment defined: roughly 20 received Ad26.COV2.S at low or high dose, single or two shots; about 5 received placebo; per-sample allocation not given. Sampling happened 63 days after the first vaccine or placebo injection. The donor's status was that of an adult aged 18-55 years in Boston. Ad26 vector vaccine expressed Wuhan-strain SARS-CoV-2 spike. TCRdb's copy holds only in-frame clones and misses some; the assay was immunoSEQ multiplex PCR. The table records about 350,000 clones, more than 85% of them present only once. The CDR3 extends over 17 amino acids. Sample: peripheral blood, taken in a trial of Ad26.COV2.S vaccine versus placebo. This TCR derives from a person between 18 and 65 years old who received the Ad26.COV2.S COVID-19 vaccine or a placebo. The genes are TRBV21-1 and TRBJ1-3. TRBV21-1 is a pseudogene segment. Written as DNA, the CDR3 is TGTGCCAGCAGCAAAGAGGAACCTAAGTGGGGAGGAAACACCATATATTTT. Its protein product is CASSKEEPKWGGNTIYF.